This T cell receptor beta chain was identified in a study of blood T cell repertoires in COVID-19. The trim removed 4 bases at V and 4 bases at J, leaving 9 bases unmatched. Germline loops: CDR1 LNHDA, CDR2 SQIVND (reference sequence). The CDR3 runs 16 residues. This table comes from immunoSEQ multiplex PCR, and its TCRdb copy is limited to in-frame clones, with some not included. The sample carries 240,000 or so clones, approximately 83% recorded once. This chain joins TRBV19 and TRBJ1-1, with 10 bases that match TRBD1. The TCR sequence derives from a woman in her 30s who had recovered from COVID-19. Sequences were obtained from peripheral blood. CDR3 in amino acids: CASSSPGTGDGTEAFF. The DNA of the CDR3 is TGTGCCAGTAGTAGTCCCGGGACAGGGGACGGCACTGAAGCTTTCTTT.